These 23 T cell receptor beta chains were all obtained from the same sample, sequenced in a study of cytomegalovirus exposure and HLA in healthy donors. It was with 60 Vbeta and 13 Jbeta primers that the PCR ran. Assay used: immunoSEQ multiplex PCR; TCRdb lists only in-frame clones, some missing. In the table there are roughly 150,000 clones, 75% to 90% of which are singletons. Input material: PBMCs. The source is a boy between 2 and 10 years old in good health and CMV-seronegative.

The rearrangement joins TRBV25-1 to TRBJ1-6; 8 positions agree with TRBD1. Germline trimming cut 4 bases from V and 14 bases from J; bases unmatched to any gene: 7. CDR3 length: 13 amino acids. The germline gives CDR1 MGHDK, CDR2 SYGVNS. CDR3 residues: CASSAGQGVTLHF. In nucleotides, the CDR3 is TGTGCCAGCAGTGCCGGACAGGGTGTCACCCTCCACTTT.

J is TRBJ1-1 and V is TRBV27; D not resolved. CDR1 is MNHEY and CDR2 is SMNVEV in the germline V gene (reference sequence). There are 14 residues in the CDR3. Trimming shortened V by 10 bases and J by 3 bases, and 18 bases separated the two germline ends. Here the CDR3 DNA reads TGTGCCACCGCCAGATTAGTGGGCTACACTGAAGCTTTCTTT. Amino acids: CATARLVGYTEAFF.

This chain joins TRBV11-3 and TRBJ2-1; 7 nucleotides line up with TRBD2. The CDR3 runs 13 residues. J lost 8 bases, V lost 3 bases, and 4 bases had no gene match. The germline gives CDR1 SGHNT, CDR2 YENEEA. CDR3 coding DNA: TGTGCCAGCAGCTTCGGGGGAGGGGATGAGCAGTTCTTC. Translating gives CASSFGGGDEQFF.

This clone was observed a handful of times. The chain has TRBV7-3 and TRBJ2-1; 7 bases map to TRBD2. The V gene's germline CDR1 is SGHTA and CDR2 FQGTGA. This CDR3 is built from 15 residues. The ends lost 3 bases at V and 4 bases at J; junction bases unmatched: 6. The CDR3 sequence: CASSLVAGAYNEQFF. The CDR3, as DNA: TGTGCCAGCAGCTTGGTGGCGGGAGCTTACAATGAGCAGTTCTTC.

This chain links TRBV19 with TRBJ2-1; 7 nucleotides agree with TRBD2. V dropped 6 bases and J dropped 6; count of bases not matched to a gene: 8. CDR1 and CDR2 from the germline V gene are LNHDA and SQIVND (reference sequence). The CDR3 has 14 residues. The CDR3 bases are TGTGCCAGTAGGCGGGCCGGGACTACCAATGAGCAGTTCTTC. Protein product: CASRRAGTTNEQFF.

The rearrangement uses TRBV4-2 and TRBJ2-6; D is perhaps TRBD2 (5 bases). V gave up 1 base and J gave up 2 bases, with 9 bases separating them. This CDR3 contains 16 residues. CDR1 LGHNA and CDR2 YNFKEQ come from the germline V gene. CDR3 protein: CASSQVSRAGANVLTF. The DNA for the CDR3 is TGTGCCAGCAGCCAAGTTTCGAGGGCTGGGGCCAACGTCCTGACTTTC.

CDR3 in DNA: TGTGCCATCAGACGAGACAGGGAAACTTTCTTT. Protein product: CAIRRDRETFF. This chain connects TRBV10-3 to TRBJ1-1; 7 nucleotides match TRBD1. V lost 6 bases and J lost 12; bases outside the gene matches: 7. The CDR3 has 11 amino acids. Per germline, CDR1 ENHRY and CDR2 SYGVKD.

The chain recombines TRBV30 with TRBJ2-2, with 7 bases fitting TRBD1. This CDR3 has 15 residues. From germline, CDR1 is GTSNPN and CDR2 SVGIG (reference sequence). V lost 3 bases to trimming and J lost 3 bases; unmatched junction nucleotides: 7. CDR3 nucleotide sequence: TGTGCCTGGAGAGGGCGACAGGGACACACCGGGGAGCTGTTTTTT. Amino acids: CAWRGRQGHTGELFF.

The chain's CDR3 is CASSWQASNEKLFF. The CDR3 coding sequence is TGTGCCAGCAGTTGGCAGGCCAGTAATGAAAAACTGTTTTTT. J is TRBJ1-4 and V is TRBV6-6, with unresolved D. There are 14 residues in the CDR3. V was trimmed by 4 bases and J by 4 bases, leaving 10 bases between them. Germline CDR1 MNHNY, CDR2 SVGAGI (reference sequence).

The chain has TRBV6-1 and TRBJ1-2, with D possibly TRBD1 on 6 matching bases. Deletions cut 3 bases from V and 5 bases from J, with 19 bases between. The CDR3 sequence is 16 residues long. Germline CDR1 MNHNS, CDR2 SASEGT. The CDR3 region is CASSDPNRAGRYGYTF. Written as DNA, the CDR3 is TGTGCCAGCAGTGACCCCAACAGGGCAGGTCGATATGGCTACACCTTC.

The chain links TRBV5-6 to TRBJ2-5, with 8 bases fitting TRBD1. V was pared by 4 bases and J by 3 bases, with 5 bases of the junction left unmatched. Germline V lookup: CDR1 SGHDT, CDR2 YYEEEE. The CDR3 totals 14 residues. CDR3 DNA: TGTGCCAGCAGCGGCCAGGGGGCGGAAGAGACCCAGTACTTC. This codes for CASSGQGAEETQYF. Filled out from reference TRBV5-6 and TRBJ2-5, the complete variable domain reads DAGVTQSPTHLIKTRGQQVTLRCSPKSGHDTVSWYQQALGQGPQFIFQYYEEEERQRGNFPDRFSGHQFPNYSSELNVNALLLGDSALYLCASSGQGAEETQYFGPGTRLLVL.

This chain connects TRBV5-1 to TRBJ1-3; TRBD1 is a possible D gene (6 bases). Trimming took off 0 bases at V and 0 bases at J, with 7 bases between the two ends. This CDR3 contains 15 residues. Germline assignment: CDR1 SGHRS and CDR2 YFSETQ. For the CDR3, the DNA is TGCGCCAGCAGCTTGGCAGGGGCCTCTGGAAACACCATATATTTT. It encodes CASSLAGASGNTIYF. Full variable domain (missing parts from reference TRBV5-1 and TRBJ1-3): KAGVTQTPRYLIKTRGQQVTLSCSPISGHRSVSWYQQTPGQGLQFLFEYFSETQRNKGNFPGRFSGRQFSNSRSEMNVSTLELGDSALYLCASSLAGASGNTIYFGEGSWLTVV.

J is TRBJ1-2 and V is TRBV5-5, with 8 bases matching TRBD1. V was clipped by 3 bases and J by 6 bases; unmatched bases: 13. The CDR3 contains 16 residues. From germline, CDR1 is SGHKS and CDR2 YYEKEE (reference sequence). The CDR3 sequence: CASSSAGGQGANGYTF. The CDR3 DNA follows: TGTGCCAGCAGCTCGGCAGGGGGGCAGGGGGCGAATGGCTACACCTTC.

The rearrangement uses TRBV10-2 and TRBJ2-2; 12 nucleotides align to TRBD1. Unmatched junction bases numbered 5, after V lost 7 bases and J lost 5 bases. CDR3 length equals 15 residues. Germline values: CDR1 WSHSY, CDR2 SAAADI. The chain's CDR3 is CASTGTGGDTGELFF. The CDR3 DNA follows: TGCGCCAGCACCGGGACAGGGGGCGATACCGGGGAGCTGTTTTTT.

The rearrangement joins TRBV7-6 to TRBJ1-1; 8 bases align to TRBD1. The junction had 8 bases not matched to a gene; V was cut back by 5 bases and J by 0 bases. Germline V CDR1 and CDR2: SGHVS, FNYEAQ. The CDR3 totals 16 residues. The CDR3 protein is CASSRRQGTMNTEAFF. The CDR3 region has the DNA TGTGCCAGCAGCCGCCGACAGGGGACGATGAACACTGAAGCTTTCTTT.

The chain links TRBV14 to TRBJ2-5; 7 positions match TRBD1. Germline loops: CDR1 SGHDN, CDR2 FVKESK. J gave up 7 bases and V 4 bases, and 12 bases lay outside the gene matches. The CDR3 loop spans 15 amino acids. CDR3 sequence (DNA): TGTGCCAGCAGCCTCTGGGACAGCAACCCTTGGACCCAGTACTTC. Translated, it gives CASSLWDSNPWTQYF.

This chain links TRBV6-1 with TRBJ2-5; a possible D gene is TRBD2 (5 bases). The assigned J gene may be wrong: the sequence end matches TRBJ2-7 better. Germline-derived CDR1 and CDR2 are MNHNS and SASEGT. The CDR3 is 13 amino acids. The CDR3 sequence: CASSDLGAYEQYF. CDR3 nucleotides: TGTGCCAGCAGTGATCTGGGAGCCTACGAGCAGTACTTC.

This sequence joins TRBV7-9 and TRBJ2-5; 8 bases agree with TRBD2. The V segment lost 4 bases and the J segment 4 bases; nucleotides outside the gene matches: 8. Germline V gives CDR1 SEHNR, CDR2 FQNEAQ (reference sequence). CDR3 size: 15 residues. CDR3 DNA: TGTGCCAGCAGCTCCCCGGTAGCGGGGCCAGAGACCCAGTACTTC. Protein sequence: CASSSPVAGPETQYF.

The V gene is TRBV2, the J gene TRBJ2-1; tentatively, D is TRBD2 (7 bases). CDR3 length: 15 residues. V lost 3 bases, J lost 10 bases, and 19 bases lay in between. The V gene's germline CDR1 is SNHLY and CDR2 FYNNEI. CDR3 in amino acids: CASSDRLRGAGEQFF. CDR3 DNA sequence: TGTGCCAGCAGTGATCGACTTCGGGGGGCGGGGGAGCAGTTCTTC. The complete variable domain, with remaining parts taken from reference TRBV2 and TRBJ2-1, reads EPEVTQTPSHQVTQMGQEVILRCVPISNHLYFYWYRQILGQKVEFLVSFYNNEISEKSEIFDDQFSVERPDGSNFTLKIRSTKLEDSAMYFCASSDRLRGAGEQFFGPGTRLTVL.

The J gene is TRBJ2-7, the V gene TRBV12-5; D perhaps matches TRBD2 (6 bases). Germline CDR1 LGHNT, CDR2 FRNRAP. With 7 bases removed from V and 6 bases from J, the gap between germline ends came to 16 bases. This CDR3 is 13 amino acids long. The CDR3 bases are TGTGCTAGTGCCCCCCGTGAAGCGGGCGAGCAGTACGTC. Its protein product is CASAPREAGEQYV.

V and J are TRBV5-6 and TRBJ1-2; 10 nucleotides line up with TRBD1. The germline gives CDR1 SGHDT, CDR2 YYEEEE. The J segment lost 6 bases and the V segment lost 4 bases, leaving 3 bases of the junction unmatched. The CDR3 length is 13 residues. In DNA form, the CDR3 reads TGTGCCAGCAGCGCCGGGACAGGGGATGGCTACACCTTC. Amino acids: CASSAGTGDGYTF. The whole variable domain, remainder taken from reference TRBV5-6 and TRBJ1-2, is DAGVTQSPTHLIKTRGQQVTLRCSPKSGHDTVSWYQQALGQGPQFIFQYYEEEERQRGNFPDRFSGHQFPNYSSELNVNALLLGDSALYLCASSAGTGDGYTFGSGTRLTVV.

This chain joins TRBV6-1 and TRBJ1-1; TRBD1 matches 7 bases. The CDR3 is 13 residues long. Germline loops: CDR1 MNHNS, CDR2 SASEGT. J lost 3 bases, V lost 11 bases, and 9 bases had no gene match. This CDR3 is CASTGVSDTEAFF. CDR3 coding DNA: TGTGCCTCAACAGGGGTAAGTGACACTGAAGCTTTCTTT.

The chain uses TRBV15 and TRBJ2-5; 10 bases agree with TRBD2. The DNA end is more similar to TRBJ2-7, so the J call may be wrong. The CDR3 is 15 residues long. Germline V gene data show CDR1 as LNHNV and CDR2 as YYDKDF (reference sequence). The CDR3 is CATSRASGSKYEQYF. The CDR3 DNA follows: TGTGCCACCAGCAGAGCTAGCGGGAGTAAGTACGAGCAGTACTTC.